The 18 T cell receptor beta chains below come from one sample, sequenced in a study of cytomegalovirus exposure and HLA in healthy donors. PCR involved 60 Vbeta and 13 Jbeta primers. Using immunoSEQ multiplex PCR, the repertoire was profiled, and TCRdb retains in-frame clones only, with some absent. The sample yields some 85,000 clones, around 85% seen once. The sequencing input was PBMCs. These receptors all come from a man younger than 30 in good health and CMV-seronegative.

The rearrangement joins TRBV9 to TRBJ2-7, with 9 bases identical to TRBD2. V was pared by 0 bases and J by 7 bases, with 8 bases of the junction left unmatched. This CDR3 has 15 amino acids. Germline loops: CDR1 SGDLS, CDR2 YYNGEE. DNA of the CDR3: TGTGCCAGCAGCGTAGGGGCGGGAGGGCCGAAGGAGCAGTACTTC. As protein: CASSVGAGGPKEQYF.

This rearrangement joins TRBV30 to TRBJ1-5; TRBD1 matches at 8 bases. The CDR3 runs to 15 residues. Germline values: CDR1 GTSNPN, CDR2 SVGIG (reference sequence). Trimming took 2 bases from V and 7 from J; bases not matched to a gene: 10. This CDR3 is CAWSPPDRAGQPQHF. Written as DNA, the CDR3 is TGTGCCTGGAGTCCCCCGGACAGGGCTGGCCAGCCCCAGCATTTT.

The J gene is TRBJ1-1, the V gene TRBV19, with a possible D match to TRBD1 (6 bases). Trimming removed 9 bases from V and 0 bases from J, with 20 bases in between. The CDR3 is 16 amino acids. Germline V gene data show CDR1 as LNHDA and CDR2 as SQIVND (reference sequence). The CDR3 spells CASSSITGRMNTEAFF. The CDR3 DNA is TGTGCCAGCAGTTCTATCACAGGGCGAATGAACACTGAAGCTTTCTTT.

The gene calls are TRBV19 and TRBJ2-7, with D possibly being TRBD1 (6 bases). There are 14 residues in the CDR3. V lost 9 bases and J 1 base, leaving 16 bases between the germline ends. Germline values: CDR1 LNHDA, CDR2 SQIVND (reference sequence). The CDR3 spells CASSRTVSSYEQYF. CDR3 DNA: TGTGCCAGCTCTAGGACAGTCTCTTCCTACGAGCAGTACTTC.

The chain uses TRBV7-9 and TRBJ2-5; D gene ambiguous. Germline CDR1 reads SEHNR; CDR2 reads FQNEAQ (reference sequence). With 3 bases removed from V and 1 base from J, the gap between germline ends came to 9 bases. CDR3 size: 14 residues. CDR3 nucleotide sequence: TGTGCCAGCAGCTTTTTTGGCAGCCAAGAGACCCAGTACTTC. This gives the protein CASSFFGSQETQYF.

This chain uses TRBV30 with TRBJ1-5; perhaps TRBD1 as D (6 bases). CDR1 GTSNPN and CDR2 SVGIG come from the germline V gene (reference sequence). Between the trimmed V and J ends, which lost 0 bases and 4 bases, there was a span of 7 bases. The length of the CDR3 is 13 residues. Written as DNA, the CDR3 is TGTGCCTGGAGTGTAACAGGGAATCAGCCCCAGCATTTT. Translated, it gives CAWSVTGNQPQHF.

The chain carries TRBV7-7 and TRBJ2-7; 12 bases are shared with TRBD2. The CDR3 is made up of 17 amino acids. The germline gives CDR1 SSHAT, CDR2 FNYEAQ (reference sequence). CDR3 sequence reads: CATRGGLAGKMTYEQYF. CDR3 sequence (DNA): TGTGCTACCCGAGGTGGACTAGCGGGGAAGATGACCTACGAGCAGTACTTC. Full variable domain (remainder filled in from reference TRBV7-7 and TRBJ2-7): GAGVSQSPRYKVTKRGQDVTLRCDPISSHATLYWYQQALGQGPEFLTYFNYEAQPDKSGLPSDRFSAERPEGSISTLTIQRTEQRDSAMYRCATRGGLAGKMTYEQYFGPGTRLTVT.

This clone was detected a few times. This chain links TRBV6-5 with TRBJ2-2, with a tentative D call TRBD2 (5 bases). This CDR3 has 13 residues. V was cut by 6 bases and J by 1 base, with 6 bases left in between. CDR1 and CDR2 from the germline V gene are MNHEY and SVGAGI. The CDR3 nucleotides are TGTGCCAGCAGACTAGGGAACACCGGGGAGCTGTTTTTT. It translates to CASRLGNTGELFF.

The chain couples TRBV6-1 to TRBJ2-5; 7 bases align to TRBD2. The end of the DNA is better explained by TRBJ2-7, so the J call may be wrong. The CDR3 sequence is 12 residues long. Looked up from germline, CDR1 is MNHNS and CDR2 is SASEGT. CDR3 DNA sequence: TGTGCCAGCAGTTTGGGGGGGATCGAGCAGTACTTC. Protein: CASSLGGIEQYF.

This clone came up a few times. The chain employs TRBV9 and TRBJ2-2; D possibly corresponds to TRBD1 (6 bases). The CDR3 loop spans 19 amino acids. Trimming cost V 0 bases and J 6 bases, with 24 bases left between them. The germline CDR1 and CDR2 sequences are SGDLS and YYNGEE. CDR3 sequence reads: CASSVVSGSSRGSPGELFF. The DNA of the CDR3 is TGTGCCAGCAGCGTAGTTTCGGGAAGTTCCAGGGGTTCCCCCGGGGAGCTGTTTTTT.

In DNA, the CDR3 is TGTGCCAGCAGCTCCGATGAGAGGGGGACGCAGTATTTT. Translating it yields CASSSDERGTQYF. The rearrangement joins TRBV7-3 to TRBJ2-3; TRBD1 is a possible D gene (6 bases). CDR1 is SGHTA and CDR2 is FQGTGA in the germline V gene. The CDR3 runs 13 residues. V was cut by 4 bases and J by 9 bases, with 14 bases left in between. Full variable domain (rest looked up from reference TRBV7-3 and TRBJ2-3): GAGVSQTPSNKVTEKGKYVELRCDPISGHTALYWYRQSLGQGPEFLIYFQGTGAADDSGLPNDRFFAVRPEGSVSTLKIQRTERGDSAVYLCASSSDERGTQYFGPGTRLTVL.

A few counts support this clone. The rearrangement links TRBV6-1 to TRBJ1-1; tentative D call: TRBD1 (6 bases). Trimming removed 7 bases at V and 12 bases at J, with 12 bases between. The CDR3 is 10 residues long. Germline V lookup: CDR1 MNHNS, CDR2 SASEGT. In DNA, the CDR3 is TGTGCCAGCATTTCCGGACAGCCTTTCTTT. Translated, it gives CASISGQPFF.

This clone was observed once. The chain joins TRBV7-8 to TRBJ2-7; D is perhaps TRBD2 (6 bases). Germline values: CDR1 SGHVS, CDR2 FQNEAQ. This CDR3 comprises 14 residues. The V gene lost 3 bases and the J gene lost 4 bases, with 13 bases spanning the gap. CDR3 sequence: CASSFGGKGYEQYF. The CDR3 DNA sequence: TGTGCCAGCAGCTTTGGGGGGAAGGGGTACGAGCAGTACTTC.

This chain links TRBV11-3 with TRBJ1-1; a weak D match, TRBD1 (6 bases). Germline lookup yields CDR1 SGHNT and CDR2 YENEEA. The CDR3 contains 12 residues. V shed 3 bases and J shed 5 bases, with 7 bases lying between them. This CDR3 reads CASSFRGTEAFF. The CDR3, as DNA: TGTGCCAGCAGCTTTAGGGGGACTGAAGCTTTCTTT.

The chain recombines TRBV2 with TRBJ2-3, with D possibly matching TRBD2 (6 bases). The CDR3 loop spans 15 amino acids. V lost 6 bases and J lost 2, with 15 bases in between. CDR1 and CDR2 (germline): SNHLY, FYNNEI. The CDR3, as DNA: TGTGCCAGCAGAGTCTGGGGCGGGGACACAGATACGCAGTATTTT. Protein product: CASRVWGGDTDTQYF.

CDR3 DNA sequence: TGCGCCACCACGGACGGACTAGCGGCCGGTGAGCAGTTCTTC. This translates into CATTDGLAAGEQFF. This chain uses TRBV10-2 with TRBJ2-1, with TRBD2 identical over 10 bases. CDR3 length equals 14 residues. V lost 10 bases, J lost 9 bases, and 12 bases stayed unmatched. The germline CDR1 and CDR2 sequences are WSHSY and SAAADI.

The chain is built from TRBV9 and TRBJ2-1, with D unclear. The germline gives CDR1 SGDLS, CDR2 YYNGEE. The length of the CDR3 is 10 residues. Trimming took 6 bases from V and 7 from J, leaving 5 bases between them. The CDR3 DNA sequence: TGTGCCAGCATGAGGAATGAGCAGTTCTTC. Amino acids: CASMRNEQFF.

The V and J genes are TRBV2 and TRBJ1-1; D remains unclear. Germline assignment: CDR1 SNHLY and CDR2 FYNNEI. The CDR3 loop spans 13 amino acids. Trimming removed 6 bases at V and 0 bases at J, with 8 bases between. Written as DNA, the CDR3 is TGTGCCAGCAGGGGTGACATGAACACTGAAGCTTTCTTT. It specifies CASRGDMNTEAFF.